Detailed here is one T cell receptor beta chain. This sample stems from a study of blood T cell repertoires in COVID-19. The table came from immunoSEQ multiplex PCR; TCRdb's copy has only in-frame clones and leaves some out. The sample consists of 360,000 or so clones, about nine tenths of them appearing once. Trimming took off 8 bases at V and 0 bases at J, with 8 bases between the two ends. Germline values: CDR1 MDHEN, CDR2 SYDVKM. This CDR3 is built from 12 residues. This chain uses TRBV28 with TRBJ2-7, with a possible D match to TRBD2 (6 bases). Sequencing was done on a sample of PBMCs or T cells enriched from blood (not recorded which). This clonotype originated in a woman aged 25 to 45 who had been exposed to COVID-19. The CDR3, as DNA: TGTGCCAGCGGGGGGTTCTCCTACGAGCAGTACTTC. Its protein product is CASGGFSYEQYF.